Each of the 11 T cell receptor beta chains below was sequenced from the same sample in a study of cytomegalovirus exposure and HLA in healthy donors. Sequencing used immunoSEQ multiplex PCR; TCRdb keeps in-frame clones, though not all of them. Among 98,000 or so clones listed, about 85% were seen once. Sequencing input: PBMCs. These receptors were collected from a woman between 18 and 29 years old in good health and CMV-seronegative.

Here the CDR3 DNA reads TGTGCCAGCAGGTCCCAGGGATGGGAGACCCAGTACTTC. Translating gives CASRSQGWETQYF. The V call is TRBV6-1, the J call TRBJ2-5, with D tentatively TRBD1 (5 bases). The germline CDR1 and CDR2 sequences are MNHNS and SASEGT. V shed 6 bases and J shed 5 bases, with 13 bases lying between them. This CDR3 spans 13 amino acids.

This chain links TRBV11-2 with TRBJ2-1; TRBD2 might be the D (5 bases). The CDR3 has 14 amino acids. V was shortened by 9 bases and J by 5 bases, with 17 bases between the two germline ends. CDR1 is SGHAT and CDR2 is FQNNGV in the germline V gene. CDR3 sequence reads: CASGPGLTNNEQFF. As DNA, the CDR3 is TGTGCCAGTGGGCCCGGACTCACCAACAATGAGCAGTTCTTC.

V is TRBV2 and J is TRBJ2-5, with D perhaps matching TRBD2 (7 bases). Trimming stripped 3 bases from V and 4 bases from J, with 12 bases between. CDR1 and CDR2 from the germline V gene are SNHLY and FYNNEI. This CDR3 is built from 14 residues. As DNA, the CDR3 is TGTGCCAGCAGTGATGGGGGGGCTCTAGAGACCCAGTACTTC. Translated, it gives CASSDGGALETQYF. Filled out from reference TRBV2 and TRBJ2-5, the complete variable domain reads EPEVTQTPSHQVTQMGQEVILRCVPISNHLYFYWYRQILGQKVEFLVSFYNNEISEKSEIFDDQFSVERPDGSNFTLKIRSTKLEDSAMYFCASSDGGALETQYFGPGTRLLVL.

The chain uses TRBV27 and TRBJ2-6; 8 bases match TRBD1. CDR1 and CDR2 from the germline V gene are MNHEY and SMNVEV (reference sequence). This CDR3 has 18 amino acids. Trimming cost V 6 bases and J 0 bases; bases outside gene matches: 10. The CDR3 spells CASRSTGTGYSGANVLTF. The DNA of the CDR3 is TGTGCCAGCAGATCAACCGGGACAGGTTACTCTGGGGCCAACGTCCTGACTTTC. The whole variable domain, filled in from reference TRBV27 and TRBJ2-6, reads EAQVTQNPRYLITVTGKKLTVTCSQNMNHEYMSWYRQDPGLGLRQIYYSMNVEVTDKGDVPEGYKVSRKEKRNFPLILESPSPNQTSLYFCASRSTGTGYSGANVLTFGAGSRLTVL.

DNA of the CDR3: TGTGCCTGGACCCTCGGGCAGGGACAAGGCTACACCTTC. This codes for CAWTLGQGQGYTF. V gene TRBV30 combines with J gene TRBJ1-2, with a tentative D call TRBD1 (6 bases). CDR3 length: 13 amino acids. The germline V and J ends were trimmed by 4 bases and 8 bases, with 17 bases remaining between them. The germline V gene encodes CDR1 GTSNPN and CDR2 SVGIG (reference sequence).

This clone was detected a few times. The J gene is TRBJ2-7, the V gene TRBV2; the D gene is possibly TRBD1 (5 bases). V was shortened by 6 bases and J by 2 bases, with 5 bases between the two germline ends. This CDR3 spans 11 amino acids. CDR1 SNHLY and CDR2 FYNNEI come from the germline V gene. In nucleotides, the CDR3 is TGTGCCAGCAGGGACACCTACGAGCAGTACTTC. Translation: CASRDTYEQYF.

This clone was counted a single time. This chain links TRBV29-1 with TRBJ1-2, with a possible D match to TRBD1 (6 bases). Trimming shortened V by 2 bases and J by 0 bases, and 13 bases separated the two germline ends. Germline CDR1 and CDR2: SQVTM and ANQGSEA. This CDR3 has 15 residues. The CDR3 coding sequence is TGCAGCGTTGAAACTCACAGGGAAACTAACTATGGCTACACCTTC. This codes for CSVETHRETNYGYTF.

This clone was recorded once. This sequence joins TRBV10-2 and TRBJ1-5, with 11 positions matching TRBD1. This CDR3 has 15 residues. With V trimmed by 6 bases and J by 8 bases, 9 bases remained unmatched. Germline V gene data show CDR1 as WSHSY and CDR2 as SAAADI. The CDR3 DNA is TGCGCCAGCAGCCCCACGGGACAGGGGGATGAGCCCCAGCATTTT. This translates into CASSPTGQGDEPQHF.

The rearrangement uses TRBV30 and TRBJ1-4, with 9 bases fitting TRBD1. The CDR3 spans 14 residues. J lost 8 bases, V lost 0 bases, and 4 bases had no gene match. Germline values: CDR1 GTSNPN, CDR2 SVGIG (reference sequence). CDR3 region: CAWSVTGGVEKLFF. DNA of the CDR3: TGTGCCTGGAGTGTAACAGGGGGCGTGGAAAAACTGTTTTTT.

The rearrangement links TRBV21-1 to TRBJ1-6. TRBV21-1 constitutes a pseudogene. The CDR3 is 17 residues long. CDR3 amino acids: CASSKKAGGGARSPLHF. The CDR3 nucleotides are TGTGCCAGCAGCAAAAAGGCTGGAGGAGGGGCGAGGTCACCCCTCCACTTT.

The CDR3 sequence: CASSRDPQGAVGTDTQYF. The CDR3 DNA sequence: TGCGCCAGCAGCCGGGACCCCCAGGGGGCAGTGGGCACAGATACGCAGTATTTT. The chain joins TRBV4-1 to TRBJ2-3; 8 bases align to TRBD1. The J segment lost 1 base and the V segment lost 4 bases, leaving 13 bases of the junction unmatched. CDR3 size: 18 residues. CDR1 and CDR2 (germline): MGHRA, YSYEKL.